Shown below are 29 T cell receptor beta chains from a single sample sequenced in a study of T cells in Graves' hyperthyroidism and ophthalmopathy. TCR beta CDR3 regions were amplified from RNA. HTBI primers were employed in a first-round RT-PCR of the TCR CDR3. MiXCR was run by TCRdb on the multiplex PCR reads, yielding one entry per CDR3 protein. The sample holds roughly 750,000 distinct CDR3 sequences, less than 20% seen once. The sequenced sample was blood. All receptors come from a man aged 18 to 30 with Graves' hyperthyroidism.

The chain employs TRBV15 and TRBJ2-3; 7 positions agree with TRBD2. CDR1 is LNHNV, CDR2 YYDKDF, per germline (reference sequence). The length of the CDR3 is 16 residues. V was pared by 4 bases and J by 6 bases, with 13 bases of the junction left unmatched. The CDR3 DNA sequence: TGTGCCACCAGCAAAGACCGCGGGAGTGGGGGGGATACGCAGTATTTT. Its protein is CATSKDRGSGGDTQYF.

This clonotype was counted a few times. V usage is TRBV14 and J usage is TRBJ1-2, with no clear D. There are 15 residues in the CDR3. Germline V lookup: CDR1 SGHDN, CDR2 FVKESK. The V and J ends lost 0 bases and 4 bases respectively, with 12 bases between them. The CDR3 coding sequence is TGTGCCAGCAGCCAAGATGCAGCGCCGCTCTATGGCTACACCTTC. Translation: CASSQDAAPLYGYTF. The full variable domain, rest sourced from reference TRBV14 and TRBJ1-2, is EAGVTQFPSHSVIEKGQTVTLRCDPISGHDNLYWYRRVMGKEIKFLLHFVKESKQDESGMPNNRFLAERTGGTYSTLKVQPAELEDSGVYFCASSQDAAPLYGYTFGSGTRLTVV.

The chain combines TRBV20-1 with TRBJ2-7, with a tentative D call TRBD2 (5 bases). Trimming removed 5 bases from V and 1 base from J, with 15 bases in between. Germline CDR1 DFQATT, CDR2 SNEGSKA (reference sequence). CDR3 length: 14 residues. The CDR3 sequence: CSALGLVRSYEQYF. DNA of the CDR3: TGCAGTGCTCTAGGACTGGTTAGATCCTACGAGCAGTACTTC.

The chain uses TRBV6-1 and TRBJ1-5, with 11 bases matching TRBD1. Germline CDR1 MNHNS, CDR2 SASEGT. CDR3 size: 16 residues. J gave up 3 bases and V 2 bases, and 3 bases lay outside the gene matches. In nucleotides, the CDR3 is TGTGCCAGCAGTGAACTGGACAGGGGGCCCAATCAGCCCCAGCATTTT. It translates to CASSELDRGPNQPQHF.

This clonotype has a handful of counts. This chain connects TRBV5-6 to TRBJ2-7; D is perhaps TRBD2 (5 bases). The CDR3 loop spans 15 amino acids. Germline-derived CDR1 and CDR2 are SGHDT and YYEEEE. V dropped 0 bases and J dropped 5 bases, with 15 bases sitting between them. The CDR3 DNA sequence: TGTGCCAGCAGCTTGGTAGGGAGTCATTACGACGAGCAGTACTTC. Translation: CASSLVGSHYDEQYF.

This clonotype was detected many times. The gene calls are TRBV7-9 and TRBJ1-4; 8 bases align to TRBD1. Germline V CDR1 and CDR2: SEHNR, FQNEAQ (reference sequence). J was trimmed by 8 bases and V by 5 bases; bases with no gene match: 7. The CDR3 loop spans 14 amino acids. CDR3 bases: TGTGCCAGCAGCCACGGACAGGGACCCGAAAAACTGTTTTTT. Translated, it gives CASSHGQGPEKLFF.

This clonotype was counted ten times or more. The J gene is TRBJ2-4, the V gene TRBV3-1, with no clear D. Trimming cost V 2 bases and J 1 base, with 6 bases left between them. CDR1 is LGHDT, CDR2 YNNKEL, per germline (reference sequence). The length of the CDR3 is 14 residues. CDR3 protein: CASSQLEAKNIQYF. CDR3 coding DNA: TGTGCCAGCAGCCAACTGGAGGCCAAAAACATTCAGTACTTC.

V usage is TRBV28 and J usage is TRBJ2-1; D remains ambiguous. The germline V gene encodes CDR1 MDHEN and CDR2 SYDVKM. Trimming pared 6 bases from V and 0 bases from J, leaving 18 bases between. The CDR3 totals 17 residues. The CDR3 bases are TGTGCCAGCAGCTTTGCCCGGGCTGGTAGCTCCTACAATGAGCAGTTCTTC. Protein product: CASSFARAGSSYNEQFF. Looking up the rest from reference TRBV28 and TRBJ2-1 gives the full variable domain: DVKVTQSSRYLVKRTGEKVFLECVQDMDHENMFWYRQDPGLGLRLIYFSYDVKMKEKGDIPEGYSVSREKKERFSLILESASTNQTSMYLCASSFARAGSSYNEQFFGPGTRLTVL.

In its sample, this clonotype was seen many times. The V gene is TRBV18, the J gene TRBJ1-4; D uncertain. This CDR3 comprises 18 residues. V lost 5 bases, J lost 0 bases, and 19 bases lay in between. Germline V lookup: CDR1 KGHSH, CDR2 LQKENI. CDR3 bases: TGTGCCAGCTCAGGGGTACGGAACAGAGATGCAACTAATGAAAAACTGTTTTTT. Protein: CASSGVRNRDATNEKLFF.

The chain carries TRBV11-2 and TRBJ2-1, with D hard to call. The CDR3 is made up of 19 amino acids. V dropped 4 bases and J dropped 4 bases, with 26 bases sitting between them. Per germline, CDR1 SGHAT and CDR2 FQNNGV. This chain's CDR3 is CASSSPPSPSRDKYNEQFF. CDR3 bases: TGTGCCAGCAGCTCACCCCCGAGCCCATCCCGCGATAAATACAATGAGCAGTTCTTC.

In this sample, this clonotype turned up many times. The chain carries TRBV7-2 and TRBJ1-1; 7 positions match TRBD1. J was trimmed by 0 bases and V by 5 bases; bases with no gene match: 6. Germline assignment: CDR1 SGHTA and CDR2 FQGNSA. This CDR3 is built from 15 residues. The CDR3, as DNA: TGTGCCAGCAGCCTGACAGGGAACATGAACACTGAAGCTTTCTTT. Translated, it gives CASSLTGNMNTEAFF.

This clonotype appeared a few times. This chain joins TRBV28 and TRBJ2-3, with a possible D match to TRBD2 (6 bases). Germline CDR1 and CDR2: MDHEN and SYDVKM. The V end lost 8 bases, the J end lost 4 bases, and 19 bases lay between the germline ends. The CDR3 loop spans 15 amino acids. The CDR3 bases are TGTGCCAGCTACAGAGCCCCCGGGGGTTCAGATACGCAGTATTTT. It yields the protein CASYRAPGGSDTQYF.

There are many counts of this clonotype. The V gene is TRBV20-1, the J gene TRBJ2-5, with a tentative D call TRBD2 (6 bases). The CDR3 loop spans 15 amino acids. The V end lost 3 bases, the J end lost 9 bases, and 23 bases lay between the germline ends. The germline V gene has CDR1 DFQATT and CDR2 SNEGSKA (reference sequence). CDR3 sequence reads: CSARRVAAKGVPQYF. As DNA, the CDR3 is TGCAGTGCTAGGCGGGTAGCGGCAAAAGGGGTGCCCCAGTACTTC.

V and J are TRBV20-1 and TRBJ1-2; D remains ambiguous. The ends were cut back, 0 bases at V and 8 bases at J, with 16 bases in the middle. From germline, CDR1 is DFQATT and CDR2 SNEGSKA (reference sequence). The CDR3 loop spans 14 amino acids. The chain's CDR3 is CSARDWTSVRGYTF. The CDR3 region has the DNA TGCAGTGCTAGAGATTGGACCTCCGTGCGGGGCTACACCTTC.

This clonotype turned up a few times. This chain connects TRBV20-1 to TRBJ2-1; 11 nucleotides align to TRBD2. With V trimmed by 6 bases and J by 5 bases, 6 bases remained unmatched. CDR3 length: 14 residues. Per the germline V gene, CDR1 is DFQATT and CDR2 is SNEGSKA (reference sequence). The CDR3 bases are TGCAGTGCCCCACTAGCGGGAGAGGACAATGAGCAGTTCTTC. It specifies CSAPLAGEDNEQFF.

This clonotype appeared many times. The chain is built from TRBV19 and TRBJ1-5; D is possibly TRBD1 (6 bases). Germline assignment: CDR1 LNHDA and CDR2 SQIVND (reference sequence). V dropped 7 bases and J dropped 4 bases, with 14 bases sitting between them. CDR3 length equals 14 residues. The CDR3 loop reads CASKSQGFNQPQHF. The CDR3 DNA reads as TGTGCCAGTAAGTCCCAGGGGTTTAATCAGCCCCAGCATTTT.

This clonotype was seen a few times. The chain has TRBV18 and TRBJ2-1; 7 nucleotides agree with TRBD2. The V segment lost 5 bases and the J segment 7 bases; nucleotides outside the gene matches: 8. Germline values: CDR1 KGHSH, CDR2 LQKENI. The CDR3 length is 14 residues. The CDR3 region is CASSSPGGSNEQFF. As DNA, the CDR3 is TGTGCCAGCTCATCTCCCGGGGGGTCAAATGAGCAGTTCTTC.

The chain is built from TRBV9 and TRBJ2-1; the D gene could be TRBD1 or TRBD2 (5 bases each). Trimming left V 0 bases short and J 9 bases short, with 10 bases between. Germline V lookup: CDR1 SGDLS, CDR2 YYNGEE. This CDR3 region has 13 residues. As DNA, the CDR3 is TGTGCCAGCAGCGTAGGGGACCAAGGTGAGCAGTTCTTC. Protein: CASSVGDQGEQFF.

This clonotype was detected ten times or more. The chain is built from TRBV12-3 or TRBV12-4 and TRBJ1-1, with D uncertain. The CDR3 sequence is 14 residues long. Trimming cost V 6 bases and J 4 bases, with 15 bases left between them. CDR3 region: CASRASGRVTEAFF. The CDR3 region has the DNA TGTGCCAGCAGGGCGTCGGGGAGGGTCACTGAAGCTTTCTTT.

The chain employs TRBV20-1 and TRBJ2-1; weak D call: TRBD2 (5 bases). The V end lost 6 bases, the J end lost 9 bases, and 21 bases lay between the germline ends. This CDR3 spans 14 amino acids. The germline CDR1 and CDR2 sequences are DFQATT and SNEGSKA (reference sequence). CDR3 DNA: TGCAGTGCCGTAAACGAACCGGACTCCACTGAGCAGTTCTTC. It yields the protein CSAVNEPDSTEQFF.

The chain's CDR3 is CAISEGGVQPQHF. CDR3 DNA: TGTGCCATCAGTGAAGGTGGCGTTCAGCCCCAGCATTTT. The chain employs TRBV10-3 and TRBJ1-5; D is unclear. Deletions cut 3 bases from V and 6 bases from J, with 9 bases between. CDR1 is ENHRY and CDR2 is SYGVKD in the germline V gene. The CDR3 has 13 residues.

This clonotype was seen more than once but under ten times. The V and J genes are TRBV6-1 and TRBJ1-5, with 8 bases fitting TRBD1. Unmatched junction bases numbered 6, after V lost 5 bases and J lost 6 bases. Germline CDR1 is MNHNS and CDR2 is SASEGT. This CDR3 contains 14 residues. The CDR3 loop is CASSIRTGFQPQHF. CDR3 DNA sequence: TGTGCCAGCAGTATCAGGACAGGGTTTCAGCCCCAGCATTTT.

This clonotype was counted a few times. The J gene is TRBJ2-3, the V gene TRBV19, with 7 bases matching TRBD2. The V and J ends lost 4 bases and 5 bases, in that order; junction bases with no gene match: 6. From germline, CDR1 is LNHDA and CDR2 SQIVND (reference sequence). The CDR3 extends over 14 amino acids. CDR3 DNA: TGTGCCAGTAGTACGCGGGGAGGGTTAGATACGCAGTATTTT. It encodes CASSTRGGLDTQYF.

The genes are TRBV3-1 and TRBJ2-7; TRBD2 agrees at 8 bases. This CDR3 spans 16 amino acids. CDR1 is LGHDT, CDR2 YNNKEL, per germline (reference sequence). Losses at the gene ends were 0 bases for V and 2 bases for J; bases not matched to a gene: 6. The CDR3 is CASSQDLTSGTYEQYF. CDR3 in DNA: TGTGCCAGCAGCCAAGATCTAACTAGCGGCACCTACGAGCAGTACTTC.

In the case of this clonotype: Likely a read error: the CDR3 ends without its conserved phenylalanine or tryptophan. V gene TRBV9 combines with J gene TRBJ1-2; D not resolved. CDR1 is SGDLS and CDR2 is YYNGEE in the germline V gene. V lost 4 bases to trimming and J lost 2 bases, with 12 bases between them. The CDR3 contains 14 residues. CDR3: CASSPSGGNYGYTS. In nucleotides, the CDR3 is TGTGCCAGCAGCCCCAGTGGCGGGAACTATGGCTACACCTCC.

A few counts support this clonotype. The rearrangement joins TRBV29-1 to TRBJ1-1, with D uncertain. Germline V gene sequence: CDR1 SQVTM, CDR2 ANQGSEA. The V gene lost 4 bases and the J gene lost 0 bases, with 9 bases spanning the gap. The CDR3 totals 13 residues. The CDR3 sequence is CSVARDLNTEAFF. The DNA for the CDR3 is TGCAGCGTTGCTAGAGACTTGAACACTGAAGCTTTCTTT.

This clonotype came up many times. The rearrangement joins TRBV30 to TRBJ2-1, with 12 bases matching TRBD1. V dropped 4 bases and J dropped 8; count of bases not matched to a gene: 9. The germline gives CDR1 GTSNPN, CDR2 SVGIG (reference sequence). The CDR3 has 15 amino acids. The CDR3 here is CAWTPGTGGMDEQFF. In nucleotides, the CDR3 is TGTGCCTGGACCCCCGGGACAGGGGGCATGGATGAGCAGTTCTTC.

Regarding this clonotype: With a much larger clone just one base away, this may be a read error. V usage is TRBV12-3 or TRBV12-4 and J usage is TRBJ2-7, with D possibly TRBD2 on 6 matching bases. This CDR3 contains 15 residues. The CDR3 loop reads CAGSLVQAPRGEQYF. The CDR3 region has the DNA TGTGCCGGCAGTTTAGTGCAGGCCCCTCGGGGGGAGCAGTACTTC.

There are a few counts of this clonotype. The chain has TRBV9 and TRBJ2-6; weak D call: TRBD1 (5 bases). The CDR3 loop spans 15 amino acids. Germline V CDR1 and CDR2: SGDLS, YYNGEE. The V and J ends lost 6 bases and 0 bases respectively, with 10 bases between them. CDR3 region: CASKGPHSGANVLTF. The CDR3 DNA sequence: TGTGCCAGCAAGGGGCCCCACTCTGGGGCCAACGTCCTGACTTTC.